The count of the clone carrying this TCR beta chain is one. The data were obtained in a study of T cell changes during pregnancy in multiple sclerosis. V shed 2 bases, J shed 3 bases, and the junction held 12 bases outside the gene matches. The CDR3 totals 18 residues. The germline CDR1 and CDR2 sequences are SGHTA and FQGNSA. Assay: immunoSEQ multiplex PCR; the TCRdb copy retains only in-frame clones and omits some. The data show about 41,000 clones, about 89% seen once. The TCR sequence derives from a female donor with multiple sclerosis, enrolled in a pregnancy study. J is TRBJ2-3 and V is TRBV7-2; 9 bases align to TRBD1. The sample was CD4+ T cells from peripheral blood mononuclear cells, taken in the first trimester of pregnancy. The DNA for the CDR3 is TGTGCCAGCAGCTTATGGGGACAGGGTGAAAGGGTAACAGATACGCAGTATTTT. Protein product: CASSLWGQGERVTDTQYF.